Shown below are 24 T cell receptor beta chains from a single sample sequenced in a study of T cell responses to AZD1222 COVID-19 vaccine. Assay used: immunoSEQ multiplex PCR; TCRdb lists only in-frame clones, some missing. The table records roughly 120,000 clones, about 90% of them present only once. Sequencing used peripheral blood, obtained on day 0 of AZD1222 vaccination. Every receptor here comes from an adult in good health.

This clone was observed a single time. CDR3 DNA sequence: TGTGCCAGCAGTCCGACTCTGAGCTACGAGCAGTACTTC. Translation: CASSPTLSYEQYF. The chain employs TRBV27 and TRBJ2-7; D gene ambiguous. Germline V lookup: CDR1 MNHEY, CDR2 SMNVEV (reference sequence). The CDR3 extends over 13 amino acids. The V gene lost 5 bases and the J gene lost 3 bases, with 11 bases spanning the gap.

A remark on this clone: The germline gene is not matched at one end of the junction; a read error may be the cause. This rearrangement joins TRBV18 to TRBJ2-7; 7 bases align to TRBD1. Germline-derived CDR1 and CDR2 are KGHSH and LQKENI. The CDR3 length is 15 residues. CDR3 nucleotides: TGTGCCACCTCAAGAGGGGACAGACAAACCTACGAGCAGTACTTC. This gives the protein CATSRGDRQTYEQYF.

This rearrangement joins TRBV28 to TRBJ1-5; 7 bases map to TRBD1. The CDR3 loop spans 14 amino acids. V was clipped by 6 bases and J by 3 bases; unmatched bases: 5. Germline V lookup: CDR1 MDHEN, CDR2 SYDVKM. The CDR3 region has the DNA TGTGCCAGCAGGCAGACAGGGAACAATCAGCCCCAGCATTTT. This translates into CASRQTGNNQPQHF.

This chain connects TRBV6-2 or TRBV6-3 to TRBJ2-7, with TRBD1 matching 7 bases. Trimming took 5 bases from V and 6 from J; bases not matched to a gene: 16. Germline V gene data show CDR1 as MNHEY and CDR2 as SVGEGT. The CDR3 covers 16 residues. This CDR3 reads CASSTDRVILPVEQYF. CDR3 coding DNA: TGTGCCAGCAGTACCGACAGGGTCATATTGCCGGTCGAGCAGTACTTC.

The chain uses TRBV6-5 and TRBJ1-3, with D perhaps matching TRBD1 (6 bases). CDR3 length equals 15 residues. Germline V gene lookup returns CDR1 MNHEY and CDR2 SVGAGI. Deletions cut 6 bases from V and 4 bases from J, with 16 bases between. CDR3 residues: CASSTRGGLGNTIYF. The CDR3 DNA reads TGTGCCAGCAGCACAAGGGGGGGCCTAGGAAACACCATATATTTT.

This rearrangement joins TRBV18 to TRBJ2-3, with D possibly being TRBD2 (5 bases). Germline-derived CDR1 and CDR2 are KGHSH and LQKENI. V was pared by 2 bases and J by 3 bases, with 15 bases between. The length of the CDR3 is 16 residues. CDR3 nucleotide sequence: TGTGCCAGCTCACCAATGGCGTCCCTAGCAACAGATACGCAGTATTTT. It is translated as CASSPMASLATDTQYF.

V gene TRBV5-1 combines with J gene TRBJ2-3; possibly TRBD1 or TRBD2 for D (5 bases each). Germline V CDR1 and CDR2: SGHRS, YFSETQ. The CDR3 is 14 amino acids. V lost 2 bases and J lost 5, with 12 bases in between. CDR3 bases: TGCGCCAGCAGCTTATGGGACCTTGAAGATACGCAGTATTTT. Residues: CASSLWDLEDTQYF.

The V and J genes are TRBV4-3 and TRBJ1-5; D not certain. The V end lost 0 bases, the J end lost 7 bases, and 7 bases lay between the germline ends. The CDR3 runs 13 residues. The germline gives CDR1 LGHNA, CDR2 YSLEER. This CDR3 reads CASSQETWQPQHF. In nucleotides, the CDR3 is TGCGCCAGCAGCCAAGAAACCTGGCAGCCCCAGCATTTT.

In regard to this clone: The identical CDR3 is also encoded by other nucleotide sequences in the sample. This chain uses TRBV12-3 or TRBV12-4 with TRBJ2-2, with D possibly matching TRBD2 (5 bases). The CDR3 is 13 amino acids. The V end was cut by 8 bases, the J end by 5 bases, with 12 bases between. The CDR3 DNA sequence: TGTGCCAGCTCACTCCGAGGGACCGGGGAGCTGTTTTTT. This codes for CASSLRGTGELFF.

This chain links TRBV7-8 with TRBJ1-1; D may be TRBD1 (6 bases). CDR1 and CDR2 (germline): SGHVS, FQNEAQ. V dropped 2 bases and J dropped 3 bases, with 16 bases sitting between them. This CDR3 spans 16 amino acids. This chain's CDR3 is CASSLSYSQGDTEAFF. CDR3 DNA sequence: TGTGCCAGCAGCTTAAGCTATTCACAGGGAGACACTGAAGCTTTCTTT.

The DNA of the CDR3 is TGCAGCGTCTATCCGGGACGGCAAGAGACCCAGTACTTC. This encodes CSVYPGRQETQYF. V gene TRBV29-1 combines with J gene TRBJ2-5; D possibly matches TRBD1 or TRBD2 (5 bases each). The V end lost 6 bases, the J end lost 2 bases, and 13 bases lay between the germline ends. The CDR3 covers 13 residues. Germline V CDR1 and CDR2: SQVTM, ANQGSEA.

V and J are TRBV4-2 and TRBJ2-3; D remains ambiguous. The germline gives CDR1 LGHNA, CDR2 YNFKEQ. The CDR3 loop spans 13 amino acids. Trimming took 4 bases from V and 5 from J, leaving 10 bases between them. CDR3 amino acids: CASSLNLQDTQYF. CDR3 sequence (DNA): TGTGCCAGCAGCCTAAACCTCCAAGATACGCAGTATTTT.

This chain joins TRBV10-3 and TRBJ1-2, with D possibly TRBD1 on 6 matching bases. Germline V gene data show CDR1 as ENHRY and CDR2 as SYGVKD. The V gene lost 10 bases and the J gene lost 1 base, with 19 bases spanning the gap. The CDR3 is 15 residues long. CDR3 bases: TGTGCCACCACCGGGGGGGGCAGGAATAACTATGGCTACACCTTC. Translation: CATTGGGRNNYGYTF.

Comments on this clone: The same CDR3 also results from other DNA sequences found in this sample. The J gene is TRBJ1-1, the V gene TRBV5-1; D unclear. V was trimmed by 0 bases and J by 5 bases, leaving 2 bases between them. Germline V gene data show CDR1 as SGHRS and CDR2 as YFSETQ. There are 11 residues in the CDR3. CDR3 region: CASSLGTEAFF. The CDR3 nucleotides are TGCGCCAGCAGCTTGGGGACTGAAGCTTTCTTT.

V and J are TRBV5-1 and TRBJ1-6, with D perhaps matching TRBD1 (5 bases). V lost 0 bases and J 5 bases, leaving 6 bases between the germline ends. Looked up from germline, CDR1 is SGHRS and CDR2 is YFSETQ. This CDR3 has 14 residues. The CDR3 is CASSLETDNSPLHF. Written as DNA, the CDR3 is TGCGCCAGCAGCTTGGAGACAGATAATTCACCCCTCCACTTT.

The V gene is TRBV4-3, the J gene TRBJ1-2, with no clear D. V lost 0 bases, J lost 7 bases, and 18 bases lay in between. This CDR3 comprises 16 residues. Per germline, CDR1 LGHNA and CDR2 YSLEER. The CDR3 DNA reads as TGCGCCAGCAGCCAAGACCAGCCCCCCTCCCCGCGTGGCTACACCTTC. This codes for CASSQDQPPSPRGYTF.

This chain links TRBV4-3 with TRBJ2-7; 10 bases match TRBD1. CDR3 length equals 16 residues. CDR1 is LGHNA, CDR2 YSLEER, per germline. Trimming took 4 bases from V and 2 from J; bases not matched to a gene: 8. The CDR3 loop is CASSREWGQGPYEQYF. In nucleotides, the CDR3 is TGCGCCAGCAGCCGAGAGTGGGGACAGGGGCCCTACGAGCAGTACTTC.

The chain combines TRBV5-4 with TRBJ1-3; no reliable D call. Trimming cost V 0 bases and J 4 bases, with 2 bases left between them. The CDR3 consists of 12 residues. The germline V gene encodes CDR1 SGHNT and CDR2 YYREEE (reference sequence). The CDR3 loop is CASSLDGNTIYF. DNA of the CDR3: TGTGCCAGCAGCTTGGACGGAAACACCATATATTTT.

CDR3 region: CASSQDIRNTGELFF. As DNA, the CDR3 is TGTGCCAGCAGCCAAGATATAAGGAACACCGGGGAGCTGTTTTTT. The V call is TRBV9, the J call TRBJ2-2; D gene ambiguous. The CDR3 length is 15 residues. The V gene lost 4 bases and the J gene lost 1 base, with 11 bases spanning the gap. Germline CDR1 and CDR2: SGDLS and YYNGEE.

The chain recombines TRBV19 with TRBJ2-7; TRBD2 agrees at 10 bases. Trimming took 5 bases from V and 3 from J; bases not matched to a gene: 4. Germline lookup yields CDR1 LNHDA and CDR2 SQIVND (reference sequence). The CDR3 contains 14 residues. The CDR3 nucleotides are TGTGCCAGTAGTCCGGCTAGCGGGAGCTACGAGCAGTACTTC. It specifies CASSPASGSYEQYF.

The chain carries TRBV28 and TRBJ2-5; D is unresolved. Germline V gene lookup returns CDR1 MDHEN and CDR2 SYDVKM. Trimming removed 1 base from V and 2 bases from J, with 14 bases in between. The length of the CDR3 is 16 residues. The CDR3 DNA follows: TGTGCCAGCAGTTTATTGTCAGCGCCGAAACAAGAGACCCAGTACTTC. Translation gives CASSLLSAPKQETQYF.

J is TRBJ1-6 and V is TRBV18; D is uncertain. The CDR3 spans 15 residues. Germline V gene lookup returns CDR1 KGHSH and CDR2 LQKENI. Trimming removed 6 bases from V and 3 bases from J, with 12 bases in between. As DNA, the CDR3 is TGTGCCAGCTCCCAACTGGCCGACTATAATTCACCCCTCCACTTT. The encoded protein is CASSQLADYNSPLHF.

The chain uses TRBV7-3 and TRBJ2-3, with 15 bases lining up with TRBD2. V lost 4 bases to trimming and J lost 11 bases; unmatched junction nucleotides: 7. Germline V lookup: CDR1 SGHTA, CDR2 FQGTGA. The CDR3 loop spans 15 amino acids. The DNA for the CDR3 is TGTGCCAGCAGCTGGGGACTAGCGGGGGGAGGTGAGCAGTATTTT. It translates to CASSWGLAGGGEQYF. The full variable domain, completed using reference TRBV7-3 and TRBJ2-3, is GAGVSQTPSNKVTEKGKYVELRCDPISGHTALYWYRQSLGQGPEFLIYFQGTGAADDSGLPNDRFFAVRPEGSVSTLKIQRTERGDSAVYLCASSWGLAGGGEQYFGPGTRLTVL.

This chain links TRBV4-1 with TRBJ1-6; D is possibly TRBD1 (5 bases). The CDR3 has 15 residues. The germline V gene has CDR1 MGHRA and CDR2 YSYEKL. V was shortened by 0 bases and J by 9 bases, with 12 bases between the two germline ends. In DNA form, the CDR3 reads TGCGCCAGCAGCCAAGATCAGGGAACCTTTTCACCCCTCCACTTT. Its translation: CASSQDQGTFSPLHF.